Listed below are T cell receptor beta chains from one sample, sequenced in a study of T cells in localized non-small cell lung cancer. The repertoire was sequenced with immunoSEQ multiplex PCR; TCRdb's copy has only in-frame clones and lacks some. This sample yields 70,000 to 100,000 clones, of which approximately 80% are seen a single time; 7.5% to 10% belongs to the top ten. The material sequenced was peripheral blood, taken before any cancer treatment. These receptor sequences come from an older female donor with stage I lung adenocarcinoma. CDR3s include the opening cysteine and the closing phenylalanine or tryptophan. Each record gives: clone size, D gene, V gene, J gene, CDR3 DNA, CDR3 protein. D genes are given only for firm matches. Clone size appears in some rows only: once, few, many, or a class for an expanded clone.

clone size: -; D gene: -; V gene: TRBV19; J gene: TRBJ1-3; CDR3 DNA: TGTGCCAGTAGTCCCCGGAACTCTGGAAACACCATATATTTT; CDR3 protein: CASSPRNSGNTIYF
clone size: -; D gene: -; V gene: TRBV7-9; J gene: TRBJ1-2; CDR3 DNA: TGTGCCAGCAGCTTAGCATCCGGGGGGGATGGCTACACCTTC; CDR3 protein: CASSLASGGDGYTF
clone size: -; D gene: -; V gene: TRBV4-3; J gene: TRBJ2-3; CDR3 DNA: TGCGCCAGCAGCTCTAGACTTAGCACAGATACGCAGTATTTT; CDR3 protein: CASSSRLSTDTQYF
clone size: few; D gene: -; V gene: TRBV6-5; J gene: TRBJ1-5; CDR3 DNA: TGTGCCAGCAGCCCCCAGAGTGATTGGCAGCCCCAGCATTTT; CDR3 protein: CASSPQSDWQPQHF
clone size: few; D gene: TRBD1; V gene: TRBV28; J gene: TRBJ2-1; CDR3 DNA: TGTGCCAGCAGTTTAGATTTCCGGGACAGGAACAAGCGTGAGCAGTTCTTC; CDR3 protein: CASSLDFRDRNKREQFF
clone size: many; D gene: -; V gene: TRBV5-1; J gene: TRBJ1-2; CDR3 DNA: TGCGCCAGCAGCCAAGACTGGCGGGGCTACACCTTC; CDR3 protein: CASSQDWRGYTF
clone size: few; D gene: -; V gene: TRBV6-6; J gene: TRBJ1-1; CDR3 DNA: TGTGCCAGCAAAAAGGGTACTGAAGCTTTCTTT; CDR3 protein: CASKKGTEAFF
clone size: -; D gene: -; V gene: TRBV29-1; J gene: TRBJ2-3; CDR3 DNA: TGCAGCGTTGATTACAGAGCAGATACGCAGTATTTT; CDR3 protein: CSVDYRADTQYF
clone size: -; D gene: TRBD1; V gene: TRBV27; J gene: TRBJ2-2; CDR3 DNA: TGTGCCAGCAGTCGGATTCAACAGGGGACAAATACCGGGGAGCTGTTTTTT; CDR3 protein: CASSRIQQGTNTGELFF
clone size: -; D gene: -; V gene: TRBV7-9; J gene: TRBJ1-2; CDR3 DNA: TGTGCCAGCAGCCCAGTCCCCACAGGTACCTATGGCTACACCTTC; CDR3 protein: CASSPVPTGTYGYTF
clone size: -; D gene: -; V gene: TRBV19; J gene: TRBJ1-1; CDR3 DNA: TGTGCCAGTAGTGTACAGGCGGCGAGGACTGAAGCTTTCTTT; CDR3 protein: CASSVQAARTEAFF
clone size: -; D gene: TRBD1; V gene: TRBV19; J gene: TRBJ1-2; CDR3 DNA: TGTGCCAGTAGTATAGAAAACAGGGGTGGCTACACCTTC; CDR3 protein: CASSIENRGGYTF
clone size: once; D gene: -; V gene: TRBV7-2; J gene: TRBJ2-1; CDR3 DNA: TGTGCCAGCAGCTTCCCGGGTCTCTCCTACAATGAGCAGTTCTTC; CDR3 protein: CASSFPGLSYNEQFF
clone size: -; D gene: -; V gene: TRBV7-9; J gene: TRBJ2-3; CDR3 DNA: TGTGCCAGCAGCGCCCTCCCGGGGACCCCAGATACGCAGTATTTT; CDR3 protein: CASSALPGTPDTQYF
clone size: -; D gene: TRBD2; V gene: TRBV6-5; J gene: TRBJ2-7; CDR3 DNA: TGTGCCAGCAGTTACGCGTCTAGCGGGAGGTACGAGCAGTACTTC; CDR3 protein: CASSYASSGRYEQYF
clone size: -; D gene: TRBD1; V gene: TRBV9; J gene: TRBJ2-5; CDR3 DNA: TGTGCCAGCAGCCTCCGACAGGGGGGCTACCAAGAGACCCAGTACTTC; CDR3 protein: CASSLRQGGYQETQYF
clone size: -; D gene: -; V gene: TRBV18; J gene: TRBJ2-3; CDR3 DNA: TGTGCCAGCTCACGAATGACAGATACGCAGTATTTT; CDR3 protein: CASSRMTDTQYF
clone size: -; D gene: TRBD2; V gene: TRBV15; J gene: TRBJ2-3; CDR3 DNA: TGTGCCACCGGAGCGGGAGGGGCCGCAGATACGCAGTATTTT; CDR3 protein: CATGAGGAADTQYF
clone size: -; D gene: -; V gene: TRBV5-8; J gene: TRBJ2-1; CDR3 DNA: TGTGCCAGCAGCTTCGGGAGGGGGCGGGGTAAGGTTGAGCAGTTCTTC; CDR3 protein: CASSFGRGRGKVEQFF
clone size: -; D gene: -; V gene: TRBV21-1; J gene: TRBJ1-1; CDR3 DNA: TGTGCCAGCAGCGGAACAGGGGCCCTTTCAATGAACACTGAAGCTTTCTTT; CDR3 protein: CASSGTGALSMNTEAFF
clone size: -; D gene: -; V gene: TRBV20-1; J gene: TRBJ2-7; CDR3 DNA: TGCAGTGCTAGAGATCCGGGACTTCAGTACTTC; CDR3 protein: CSARDPGLQYF
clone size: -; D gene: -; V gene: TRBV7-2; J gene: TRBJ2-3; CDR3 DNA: TGTGCCAGCAGCTTACTGGGAAGTACGCAGTATTTT; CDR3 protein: CASSLLGSTQYF
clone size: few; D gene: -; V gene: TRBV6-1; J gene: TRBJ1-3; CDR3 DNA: TGTGCCAGCAGTTTAAACAGGGTAGCTGGAAACACCATATATTTT; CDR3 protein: CASSLNRVAGNTIYF
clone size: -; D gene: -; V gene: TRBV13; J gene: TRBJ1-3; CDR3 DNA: TGTGCCAGCAGCAGCCGCTCGAAGGGGGAAAACACCATATATTTT; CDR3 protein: CASSSRSKGENTIYF
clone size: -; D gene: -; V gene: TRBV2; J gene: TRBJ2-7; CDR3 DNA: TGTGCCAGTGATTACGGCTCGGGGGTAAACTACGAGCAGTACTTC; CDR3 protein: CASDYGSGVNYEQYF
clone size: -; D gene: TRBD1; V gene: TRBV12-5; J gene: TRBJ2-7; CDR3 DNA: TGTGCTAGTGGTTTGTTGACAGGGGGGGCCTACGAGCAGTACTTC; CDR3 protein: CASGLLTGGAYEQYF
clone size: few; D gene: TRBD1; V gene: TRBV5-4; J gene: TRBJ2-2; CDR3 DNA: TGTGCCAGCAGCTCCCTGGACAGGGGAGGGGGGAACACCGGGGAGCTGTTTTTT; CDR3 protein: CASSSLDRGGGNTGELFF
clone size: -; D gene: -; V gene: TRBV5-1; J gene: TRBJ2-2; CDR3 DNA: TGCGCCAGCAGCTTGGAATGGTCGCCCCAAGCGGCGAACACCGGGGAGCTGTTTTTT; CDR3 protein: CASSLEWSPQAANTGELFF
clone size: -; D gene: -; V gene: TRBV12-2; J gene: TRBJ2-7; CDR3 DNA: TGTGCAAGTCGCTTAGTCCAGACTAGCGCGAAGACGTGCTCCTACGAGCAGTACTTC; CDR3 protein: CASRLVQTSAKTCSYEQYF
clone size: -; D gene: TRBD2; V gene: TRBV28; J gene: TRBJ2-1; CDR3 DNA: TGTGCCAGCAGTTCCTCTAGCGGGAGAGCCTACAATGAGCAGTTCTTC; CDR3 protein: CASSSSSGRAYNEQFF
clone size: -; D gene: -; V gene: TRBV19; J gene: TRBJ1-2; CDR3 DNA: TGTGCCAGTAGTATATCGTCTAACTATGGCTACACCTTC; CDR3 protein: CASSISSNYGYTF
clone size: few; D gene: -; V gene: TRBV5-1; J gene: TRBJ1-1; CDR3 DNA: TGCGCCAGCAACCTGGGCGGGACGGTGAACACTGAAGCTTTCTTT; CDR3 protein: CASNLGGTVNTEAFF
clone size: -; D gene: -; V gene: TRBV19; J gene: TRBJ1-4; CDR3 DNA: TGTGCCAGTAGTTCAGCGGGACAATTTAATGAAAAACTGTTTTTT; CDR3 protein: CASSSAGQFNEKLFF
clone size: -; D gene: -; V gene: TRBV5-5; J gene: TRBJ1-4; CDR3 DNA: TGTGCCAGCAGCCAAACGGCGGCAGGGCTAAATGAAAAACTGTTTTTT; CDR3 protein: CASSQTAAGLNEKLFF
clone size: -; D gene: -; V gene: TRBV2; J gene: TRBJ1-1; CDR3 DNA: TGTGCCAGCAGTGAAGAGGTGGGAAACACTGAAGCTTTCTTT; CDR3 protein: CASSEEVGNTEAFF
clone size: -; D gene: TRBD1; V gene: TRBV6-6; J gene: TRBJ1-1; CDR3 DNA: TGTGCCAGCAGTCGTGGACAGGGAACCACAGAAGCTTTCTTT; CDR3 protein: CASSRGQGTTEAFF
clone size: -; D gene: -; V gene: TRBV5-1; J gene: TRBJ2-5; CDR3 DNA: TGCGCCAGCAGCTCCTTAACGGGCCAAGAGACCCAGTACTTC; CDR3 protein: CASSSLTGQETQYF
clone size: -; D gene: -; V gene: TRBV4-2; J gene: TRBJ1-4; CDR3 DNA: TGTGCCAGCAGCCAAGTCCCGAATGAAAAACTGTTTTTT; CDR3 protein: CASSQVPNEKLFF
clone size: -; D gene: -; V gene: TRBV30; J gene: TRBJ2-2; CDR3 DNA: TGTGTCGCAGGGGGGCCTAACCGGGGCACCGGGGAGCTGTTTTTT; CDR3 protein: CVAGGPNRGTGELFF
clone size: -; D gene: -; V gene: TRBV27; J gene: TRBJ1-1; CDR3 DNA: TGTGCCAGCAGCCTGGGAAGTGAAGCTTTCTTT; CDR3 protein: CASSLGSEAFF
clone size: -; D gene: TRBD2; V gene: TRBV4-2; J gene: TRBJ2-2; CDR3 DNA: TGTGCCAGCAGCCTCCTGGTGGGACTAGCGGGCAACACCGGGGAGCTGTTTTTT; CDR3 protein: CASSLLVGLAGNTGELFF
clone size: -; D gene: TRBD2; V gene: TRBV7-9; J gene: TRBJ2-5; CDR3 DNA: TGTGCCAGCAGCTTAGGCCTCGGGGGGGAGACCCAGTACTTC; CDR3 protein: CASSLGLGGETQYF
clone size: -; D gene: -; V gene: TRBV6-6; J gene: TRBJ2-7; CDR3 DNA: TGTGCCAGCAGGAGAGGGACTCTCCACTACGAGCAGTACTTC; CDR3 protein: CASRRGTLHYEQYF
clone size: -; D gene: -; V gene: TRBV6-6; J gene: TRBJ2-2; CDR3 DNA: TGTGCCAGCAGTTTCCTTCAGGGGACCGGGGAGCTGTTTTTT; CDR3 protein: CASSFLQGTGELFF
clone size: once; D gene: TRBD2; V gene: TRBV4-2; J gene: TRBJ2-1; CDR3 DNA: TGTGCCAGCAGCCAAGGACTCACACCGGGACTAGCGGGGGGCCGAAGCTCCTACAATGAGCAGTTCTTC; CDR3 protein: CASSQGLTPGLAGGRSSYNEQFF
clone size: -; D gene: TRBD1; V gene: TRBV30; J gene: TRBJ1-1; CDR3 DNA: TGTGCCTTCCACCAGGGGGACACTGAAGCTTTCTTT; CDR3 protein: CAFHQGDTEAFF
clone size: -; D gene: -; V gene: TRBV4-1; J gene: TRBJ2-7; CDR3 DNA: TGCGCCAGCAGCCAAGATTCCGGGACAACCTACGAGCAGTACTTC; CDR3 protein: CASSQDSGTTYEQYF